One and the same sample provided the 9 T cell receptor beta chains below, sequenced in a study of shared clonotypes between healthy human individuals. The table came from immunoSEQ multiplex PCR; TCRdb's copy has only in-frame clones and leaves some out. The repertoire holds 2 million or so clones, with 85% to 95% as singletons. The material sequenced was naive CD4+ T cells sorted from blood. Indicated subset: CD45RA+ positively selected. The receptors originated from a man aged 18 to 30 in good health.

The chain links TRBV6-4 to TRBJ2-3; D unclear. Germline V gives CDR1 MRHNA, CDR2 SNTAGT. Trimming removed 0 bases at V and 1 base at J, with 11 bases between. The CDR3 has 16 amino acids. The CDR3 spells CASSDSRPRRTDTQYF. DNA for the CDR3: TGTGCCAGCAGTGACTCTCGGCCCCGCCGCACAGATACGCAGTATTTT.

The CDR3, as DNA: TGTGCCAGCAGTTCCTTCGGACGGGGGGAAAAACTGTTTTTT. Protein sequence: CASSSFGRGEKLFF. The gene calls are TRBV27 and TRBJ1-4; D might be TRBD1 (5 bases). CDR1 MNHEY and CDR2 SMNVEV come from the germline V gene (reference sequence). The CDR3 runs to 14 residues. Trimming took 4 bases from V and 8 from J, leaving 14 bases between them.

The chain couples TRBV27 to TRBJ1-1; D is perhaps TRBD1 (5 bases). CDR1 and CDR2 from the germline V gene are MNHEY and SMNVEV (reference sequence). This CDR3 has 13 residues. Trimming pared 5 bases from V and 7 bases from J, leaving 14 bases between. The CDR3 bases are TGTGCCAGCAGTAGAGGAGGGACGCTTGAAGCTTTCTTT. It is translated as CASSRGGTLEAFF.

The table lists this clone with a count of one. The rearrangement joins TRBV30 to TRBJ2-1, with TRBD2 as a possible D gene (5 bases). The CDR3 runs 13 residues. Trimming shortened V by 1 base and J by 9 bases, and 13 bases separated the two germline ends. Germline loops: CDR1 GTSNPN, CDR2 SVGIG (reference sequence). CDR3 sequence: CAWSASLAGEQFF. The CDR3 DNA follows: TGTGCCTGGAGTGCGTCCCTAGCTGGTGAGCAGTTCTTC.

The chain is built from TRBV30 and TRBJ2-6, with D perhaps matching TRBD1 (6 bases). CDR1 and CDR2 (germline): GTSNPN, SVGIG (reference sequence). There are 15 residues in the CDR3. V lost 5 bases and J lost 0, with 11 bases in between. The CDR3 sequence is CAWDRTNSGANVLTF. The CDR3 DNA is TGTGCCTGGGACAGGACGAACTCTGGGGCCAACGTCCTGACTTTC.

V is TRBV28 and J is TRBJ1-3; D is unresolved. The V gene lost 7 bases and the J gene lost 3 bases, with 10 bases spanning the gap. The CDR3 totals 13 residues. Germline assignment: CDR1 MDHEN and CDR2 SYDVKM. As DNA, the CDR3 is TGTGCCAGCACCCCCCGCCTTGGAAACACCATATATTTT. Its protein product is CASTPRLGNTIYF.

The table lists this clone with a count of one. This same CDR3 is encoded by further DNA sequences in the sample. The chain is built from TRBV6-6 and TRBJ1-5; 8 nucleotides agree with TRBD1. The CDR3 extends over 14 amino acids. CDR1 is MNHNY, CDR2 SVGAGI, per germline (reference sequence). With 2 bases clipped from V and 4 bases from J, the junction kept 1 base outside the gene matches. The CDR3 nucleotides read TGTGCCAGCAGTTACGGGACAGGAAATCAGCCCCAGCATTTT. This encodes CASSYGTGNQPQHF.

This chain joins TRBV18 and TRBJ2-7; tentative D call: TRBD2 (6 bases). The CDR3 sequence is 16 residues long. CDR1 and CDR2 from the germline V gene are KGHSH and LQKENI. The V end was cut by 4 bases, the J end by 5 bases, with 21 bases between. The CDR3 sequence is CASSLTSSALPHEQYF. The CDR3 bases are TGTGCCAGCTCACTAACCTCTAGCGCCCTGCCGCACGAGCAGTACTTC.

With respect to this clone: Other DNA sequences in the same sample also yield this CDR3. The chain combines TRBV7-9 with TRBJ1-6; 9 bases fit TRBD1. The germline CDR1 and CDR2 sequences are SEHNR and FQNEAQ (reference sequence). The CDR3 extends over 15 amino acids. The V and J ends lost 5 bases and 5 bases, in that order; junction bases with no gene match: 4. CDR3 sequence (DNA): TGTGCCAGCAGCCCTCGACAGGGGGATAATTCACCCCTCCACTTT. Encoded protein: CASSPRQGDNSPLHF.